This T cell receptor (beta chain) was documented in a study of response to subunit inactivated influenza vaccine. Overall study findings and caveats: A suggestion made by the authors is that each seasonal influenza vaccination recruits few new T cells.

V shed 8 bases and J shed 2 bases, with 20 bases lying between them. The CDR3 is 16 amino acids. Germline assignment: CDR1 LNHNV and CDR2 YYDKDF (reference sequence). Details on this clonotype: Its antigen is still unknown.

TCRdb redid the calling of the RT-PCR reads with MiXCR, one entry per CDR3 protein. The sample holds just under 550,000 distinct CDR3 sequences, roughly a quarter seen once. A further study also used this sample, focusing on T cells expressing NK-cell markers. As that report states: In generating TCR beta cDNA, 5'RACE template switching with UMIs was used. With respect to HCMV, most of the eight sequenced donors were seropositive, and one was seronegative.

Sequencing was performed on CD4+ T cells sorted from PBMCs, taken 11 to 12 days after vaccination. The sequence was collected from a man between 45 and 60 years old who received an inactivated influenza vaccine. The chain joins TRBV15 to TRBJ2-3, with D perhaps matching TRBD2 (5 bases). The CDR3 coding sequence is TGTGCCACCGGAATAAGAAATGGACTTAACACAGATACGCAGTATTTT. This translates into CATGIRNGLNTDTQYF.